The text below deals with one T cell receptor (beta chain). Its target is unknown. The data belong to a study of OX40 agonist ivuxolimab in advanced cancers. The CDR3 length is 15 residues. V was clipped by 6 bases and J by 1 base, with 12 bases between them. Germline loops: CDR1 MRHNA, CDR2 SNTAGT. Broader study findings: In general, CD8+ T cells held more expanded clones than CD4+ did, on average. Compared with others, partial responders at 0.1-3.0 mg/kg displayed clonal expansion among the lowest.

Clones were sequenced by immunoSEQ multiplex PCR, and TCRdb holds only the in-frame ones, with some missing. The table lists about 48,000 clones, roughly 84% of them singletons. The receptor's source is an adult with an advanced solid tumor such as melanoma, head and neck, liver or kidney cancer. This chain connects TRBV6-4 to TRBJ2-2; a weak D match, TRBD1 (5 bases). The material sequenced was CD4+ or CD8+ T cells sorted from blood, taken in a trial of the OX40 agonist ivuxolimab. The CDR3 region is CASRPGHLNTGELFF. CDR3 in DNA: TGTGCCAGCAGACCCGGACACCTGAACACCGGGGAGCTGTTTTTT.